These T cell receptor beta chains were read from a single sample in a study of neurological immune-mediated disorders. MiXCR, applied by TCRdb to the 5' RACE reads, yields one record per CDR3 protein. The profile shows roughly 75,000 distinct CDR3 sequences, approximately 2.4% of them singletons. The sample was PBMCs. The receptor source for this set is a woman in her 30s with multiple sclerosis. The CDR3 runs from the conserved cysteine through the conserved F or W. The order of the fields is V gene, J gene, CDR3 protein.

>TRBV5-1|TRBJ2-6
CASSLSSGANVLTF
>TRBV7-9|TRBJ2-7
CASTRQGGFYEQYF
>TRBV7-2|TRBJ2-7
CASSHLVGTFIYEQYF
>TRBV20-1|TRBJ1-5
CSALKQALNQPQHF
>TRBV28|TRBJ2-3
CASSLYTDLPTDTQYF
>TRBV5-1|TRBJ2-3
CASSLDGRDTDTQYF
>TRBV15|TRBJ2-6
CATSRGAPYSGANVLTF
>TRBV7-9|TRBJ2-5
CASSLYPGGLQETQYF
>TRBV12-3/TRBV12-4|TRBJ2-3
CASSARSHTDTQYF
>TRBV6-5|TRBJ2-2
CASSYESTGELFF
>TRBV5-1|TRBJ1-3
CASSLGATSSGNTIYF
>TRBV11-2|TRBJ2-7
CASSFVKGQITDDF
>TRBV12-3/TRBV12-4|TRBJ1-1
CASSFIGDTEAFF
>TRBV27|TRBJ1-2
CASRPGATNYGYTF
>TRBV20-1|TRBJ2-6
CSARFAGANVLTF
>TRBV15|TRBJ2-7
CATSRAGTGFHEQYF
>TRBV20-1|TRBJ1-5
CSATVGAGSNQPQHF
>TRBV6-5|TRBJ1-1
CASSYSSPRPNTEAFF
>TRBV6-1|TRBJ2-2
CASSGGQKGVATGELFF
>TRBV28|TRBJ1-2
CASIPHPGTEFNYGYTF
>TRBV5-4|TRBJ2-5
CASSPGTGQETQYF
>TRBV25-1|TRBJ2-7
CASSVGQNSYEQYF
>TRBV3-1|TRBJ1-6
CASSPKTNSPLHF
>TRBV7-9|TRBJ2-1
CASSLGPREEQFF
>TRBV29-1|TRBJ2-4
CSVETGLAKNIQYF
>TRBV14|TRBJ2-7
CASSQVLAGSPEQYF
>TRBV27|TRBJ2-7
CASSSVLSDEQYF
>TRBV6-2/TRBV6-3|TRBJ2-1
CASSYVSGLAGNYNEQFF
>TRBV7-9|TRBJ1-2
CASRLLRPRSDYGYTF